This passage covers 20 T cell receptor beta chains from one sample sequenced in a study of blood T cell repertoires in COVID-19. Using immunoSEQ multiplex PCR, the repertoire was profiled, and TCRdb retains in-frame clones only, with some absent. There are under 450,000 clones in the sample; about 87% occur only once, and roughly an eighth lies in the top ten. Sequenced sample: peripheral blood. The receptors stem from a woman aged 45-59 years with COVID-19, enrolled during active disease.

This chain joins TRBV13 and TRBJ1-3; no reliable D call. Germline V gene sequence: CDR1 PRHDT, CDR2 FYEKMQ (reference sequence). The V and J ends lost 2 bases and 0 bases respectively, with 5 bases between them. The CDR3 consists of 14 residues. The CDR3 region is CASSLQVSGNTIYF. The CDR3 nucleotides are TGTGCCAGCAGCTTACAGGTCTCTGGAAACACCATATATTTT.

The genes are TRBV5-6 and TRBJ1-6, with D possibly being TRBD1 (6 bases). Trimming removed 4 bases from V and 10 bases from J, with 15 bases in between. The germline gives CDR1 SGHDT, CDR2 YYEEEE. The CDR3 spans 14 residues. The CDR3 sequence: CASSVYRAGSPLHF. DNA for the CDR3: TGTGCCAGCAGCGTCTACAGGGCCGGATCACCCCTCCACTTT.

This chain uses TRBV18 with TRBJ2-3, with 12 bases matching TRBD2. CDR3 length: 16 residues. Germline trimming cut 6 bases from V and 4 bases from J; bases unmatched to any gene: 8. Germline loops: CDR1 KGHSH, CDR2 LQKENI. The CDR3 reads CASSLASGGGPDTQYF. CDR3 sequence (DNA): TGTGCCAGCTCCCTGGCTAGCGGGGGGGGCCCAGATACGCAGTATTTT.

In this sample, this clone turned up once. CDR3 coding DNA: TGCGCCAGTTCCCGGGACAGGGGCCTAGCGTCACCCCTCCACTTT. The encoded protein is CASSRDRGLASPLHF. The chain couples TRBV5-1 to TRBJ1-6, with 10 bases fitting TRBD1. Unmatched junction bases numbered 12, after V lost 8 bases and J lost 10 bases. The germline V gene has CDR1 SGHRS and CDR2 YFSETQ. This CDR3 region has 15 residues.

The chain has TRBV4-1 and TRBJ1-5, with no clear D. Trimming cost V 0 bases and J 4 bases, with 10 bases left between them. This CDR3 spans 15 amino acids. The V gene's germline CDR1 is MGHRA and CDR2 YSYEKL. The CDR3 region has the DNA TGCGCCAGCAGCCAAGATTCGGGGAGGAATCAGCCCCAGCATTTT. Protein sequence: CASSQDSGRNQPQHF.

Concerning this clone: Sequence at one end of the junction differs from germline and may be a read error. Other DNA sequences within the sample encode an identical CDR3. CDR3 nucleotides: TGTGCCAGCAGCTTCCGGGACAGTACCTACACCTTT. Protein: CASSFRDSTYTF. The chain joins TRBV9 to TRBJ1-2; 7 bases match TRBD1. Germline CDR1 reads SGDLS; CDR2 reads YYNGEE. The CDR3 spans 12 residues.

This clone has only a few counts. This rearrangement joins TRBV9 to TRBJ2-1, with TRBD2 matching over 12 bases. Germline V gene lookup returns CDR1 SGDLS and CDR2 YYNGEE. J lost 9 bases, V lost 6 bases, and 10 bases had no gene match. This CDR3 has 15 residues. The CDR3 loop is CASNPLAGGPGEQFF. In DNA form, the CDR3 reads TGTGCCAGCAACCCTCTAGCGGGGGGGCCGGGTGAGCAGTTCTTC. Drawing the rest from reference TRBV9 and TRBJ2-1, the complete variable domain is DSGVTQTPKHLITATGQRVTLRCSPRSGDLSVYWYQQSLDQGLQFLIQYYNGEERAKGNILERFSAQQFPDLHSELNLSSLELGDSALYFCASNPLAGGPGEQFFGPGTRLTVL.

The gene calls are TRBV10-1 and TRBJ2-3, with D possibly TRBD2 on 6 matching bases. The V gene's germline CDR1 is WNHNN and CDR2 SYGVQD (reference sequence). V lost 6 bases and J 5 bases, leaving 12 bases between the germline ends. The CDR3 spans 13 residues. CDR3 residues: CASRPDGRDTQYF. CDR3 DNA: TGCGCCAGCAGACCCGACGGGAGAGATACGCAGTATTTT.

The chain couples TRBV30 to TRBJ2-2; TRBD1 agrees at 7 bases. Germline V gene data show CDR1 as GTSNPN and CDR2 as SVGIG (reference sequence). V gave up 5 bases and J gave up 0 bases; unmatched junction bases: 6. This CDR3 comprises 15 residues. CDR3 loop: CAWQIGQANTGELFF. The CDR3 DNA follows: TGTGCCTGGCAAATTGGACAGGCGAACACCGGGGAGCTGTTTTTT. Looking up the rest from reference TRBV30 and TRBJ2-2 gives the full variable domain: SQTIHQWPATLVQPVGSPLSLECTVEGTSNPNLYWYRQAAGRGLQLLFYSVGIGQISSEVPQNLSASRPQDRQFILSSKKLLLSDSGFYLCAWQIGQANTGELFFGEGSRLTVL.

Only one count was recorded for this clone. Here the CDR3 DNA reads TGTGCCAGCAGCCCACACAGCCTCTCTGGAAACACCATATATTTT. Translation: CASSPHSLSGNTIYF. The chain links TRBV27 to TRBJ1-3; no firm D call. The V end was cut by 6 bases, the J end by 0 bases, with 12 bases between. This CDR3 spans 15 amino acids. Germline CDR1 is MNHEY and CDR2 is SMNVEV (reference sequence).

This clone was detected only once. V gene TRBV2 combines with J gene TRBJ2-5, with D uncertain. CDR3 length equals 11 residues. Trimming removed 6 bases from V and 4 bases from J, with 6 bases in between. Germline CDR1 SNHLY, CDR2 FYNNEI. The CDR3 protein is CASSELETQYF. In nucleotides, the CDR3 is TGTGCCAGCAGCGAGTTAGAGACCCAGTACTTC.

The rearrangement joins TRBV30 to TRBJ2-5; TRBD1 aligns across 9 bases. This CDR3 spans 13 amino acids. Looked up from germline, CDR1 is GTSNPN and CDR2 is SVGIG (reference sequence). The V segment lost 5 bases and the J segment 7 bases; nucleotides outside the gene matches: 8. Written as DNA, the CDR3 is TGTGCCTGGGCCGGGACAGGGCTCGGGACCCAGTACTTC. It yields the protein CAWAGTGLGTQYF.

This clone has just one count. The chain carries TRBV19 and TRBJ2-6, with TRBD1 identical over 9 bases. Germline CDR1 reads LNHDA; CDR2 reads SQIVND (reference sequence). V lost 6 bases and J lost 1; bases outside the gene matches: 13. The CDR3 length is 19 residues. The CDR3 coding sequence is TGTGCCAGTAGCCTATCCGGGACAGGGTTAACATCTGGGGCCAACGTCCTGACTTTC. The encoded protein is CASSLSGTGLTSGANVLTF.

This rearrangement joins TRBV5-8 to TRBJ1-5; 8 bases match TRBD1. This CDR3 has 15 residues. Trimming cost V 4 bases and J 5 bases; bases outside gene matches: 8. Germline CDR1 SGHTS, CDR2 YDEGEE. This CDR3 is CASSRQGQAHQPQHF. In DNA form, the CDR3 reads TGTGCCAGCAGCCGCCAGGGACAGGCGCATCAGCCCCAGCATTTT.

This sequence joins TRBV7-9 and TRBJ2-1, with 7 bases that match TRBD2. Germline values: CDR1 SEHNR, CDR2 FQNEAQ (reference sequence). V shed 8 bases, J shed 7 bases, and the junction held 5 bases outside the gene matches. This CDR3 region has 12 residues. The chain's CDR3 is CASPSGGNEQFF. CDR3 nucleotide sequence: TGTGCCAGCCCCTCCGGGGGGAATGAGCAGTTCTTC.

The chain employs TRBV10-2 and TRBJ2-1, with 9 bases matching TRBD2. This CDR3 has 14 amino acids. V was clipped by 4 bases and J by 8 bases; unmatched bases: 6. The germline CDR1 and CDR2 sequences are WSHSY and SAAADI. CDR3 in amino acids: CASSGSGGIYEQFF. CDR3 nucleotides: TGCGCCAGCAGTGGTAGCGGGGGAATCTATGAGCAGTTCTTC.

The V and J genes are TRBV7-9 and TRBJ2-7, with TRBD1 identical over 11 bases. V gave up 4 bases and J gave up 5 bases; unmatched junction bases: 4. The CDR3 loop spans 14 amino acids. Germline V gives CDR1 SEHNR, CDR2 FQNEAQ (reference sequence). CDR3 sequence (DNA): TGTGCCAGCAGCTGGGGACAGGGGGGGCACGAGCAGTACTTC. As protein: CASSWGQGGHEQYF.

The genes are TRBV3-1 (or the pseudogene TRBV3-2) and TRBJ1-2; D gene ambiguous. CDR3 size: 14 residues. Germline lookup yields CDR1 LGHDT and CDR2 YNNKEL (reference sequence). Trimming left V 4 bases short and J 2 bases short, with 11 bases between. The CDR3 region has the DNA TGTGCCAGCAGCCCGGGGAGTATGAACTATGGCTACACCTTC. Protein: CASSPGSMNYGYTF.

The rearrangement uses TRBV6-1 and TRBJ1-3; D ambiguous. This CDR3 contains 14 residues. Germline CDR1 reads MNHNS; CDR2 reads SASEGT. V was trimmed by 0 bases and J by 4 bases, leaving 7 bases between them. The CDR3 bases are TGTGCCAGCAGTGAAGCGCACCAGGGAAACACCATATATTTT. Its translation is CASSEAHQGNTIYF.

The chain is built from TRBV18 and TRBJ2-4, with 8 bases identical to TRBD2. Trimming cost V 3 bases and J 0 bases; bases outside gene matches: 7. CDR1 is KGHSH, CDR2 LQKENI, per germline. The CDR3 runs 17 residues. CDR3 sequence reads: CASSPSGGERAKNIQYF. Written as DNA, the CDR3 is TGTGCCAGCTCACCGTCGGGGGGGGAACGAGCCAAAAACATTCAGTACTTC.